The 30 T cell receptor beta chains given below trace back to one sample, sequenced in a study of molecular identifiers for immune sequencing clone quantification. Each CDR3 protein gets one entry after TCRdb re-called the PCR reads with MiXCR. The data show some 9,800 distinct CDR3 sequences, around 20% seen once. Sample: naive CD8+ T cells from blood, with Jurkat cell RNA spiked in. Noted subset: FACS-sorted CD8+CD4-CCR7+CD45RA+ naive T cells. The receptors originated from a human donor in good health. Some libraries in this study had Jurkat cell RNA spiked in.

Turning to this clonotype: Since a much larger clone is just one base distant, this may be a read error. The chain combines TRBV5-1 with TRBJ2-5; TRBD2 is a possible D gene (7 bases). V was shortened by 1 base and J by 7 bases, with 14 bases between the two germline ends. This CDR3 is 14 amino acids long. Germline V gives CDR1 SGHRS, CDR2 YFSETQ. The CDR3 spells CASSLYGLGGTQYF. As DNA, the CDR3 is TGCGCCAGCAGCTTGTATGGACTAGGGGGGACCCAGTACTTC.

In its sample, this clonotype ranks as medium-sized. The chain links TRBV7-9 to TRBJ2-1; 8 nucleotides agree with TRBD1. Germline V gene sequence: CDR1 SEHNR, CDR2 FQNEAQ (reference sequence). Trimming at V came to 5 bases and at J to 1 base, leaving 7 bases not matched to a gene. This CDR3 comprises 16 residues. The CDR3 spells CASSPRQGRSYNEQFF. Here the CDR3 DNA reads TGTGCCAGCAGCCCCAGACAGGGGCGATCCTACAATGAGCAGTTCTTC.

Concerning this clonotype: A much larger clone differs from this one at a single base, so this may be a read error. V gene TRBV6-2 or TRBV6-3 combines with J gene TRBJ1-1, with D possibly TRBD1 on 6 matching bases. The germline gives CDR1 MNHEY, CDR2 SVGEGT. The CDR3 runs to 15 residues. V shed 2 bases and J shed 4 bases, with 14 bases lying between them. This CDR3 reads CASSYEDSTSTEAFF. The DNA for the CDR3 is TGTGCCAGCAGTTACGAGGACAGCACCAGCACTGAAGCTTTCTTT.

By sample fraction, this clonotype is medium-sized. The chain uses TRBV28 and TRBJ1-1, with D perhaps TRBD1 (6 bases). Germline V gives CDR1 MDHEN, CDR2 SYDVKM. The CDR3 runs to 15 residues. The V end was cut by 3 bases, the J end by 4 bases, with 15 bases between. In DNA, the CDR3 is TGTGCCAGCAGTTTTTACTTCAGGGGCGGCACTGAAGCTTTCTTT. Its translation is CASSFYFRGGTEAFF. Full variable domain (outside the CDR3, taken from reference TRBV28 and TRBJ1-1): DVKVTQSSRYLVKRTGEKVFLECVQDMDHENMFWYRQDPGLGLRLIYFSYDVKMKEKGDIPEGYSVSREKKERFSLILESASTNQTSMYLCASSFYFRGGTEAFFGQGTRLTVV.

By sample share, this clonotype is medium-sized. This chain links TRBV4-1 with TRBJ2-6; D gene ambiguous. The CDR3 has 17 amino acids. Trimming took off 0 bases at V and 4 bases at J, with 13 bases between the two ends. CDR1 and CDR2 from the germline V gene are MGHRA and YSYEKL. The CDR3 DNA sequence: TGCGCCAGCAGCCAAGATCGCGTCCCCCTGGGGGCCAACGTCCTGACTTTC. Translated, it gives CASSQDRVPLGANVLTF.

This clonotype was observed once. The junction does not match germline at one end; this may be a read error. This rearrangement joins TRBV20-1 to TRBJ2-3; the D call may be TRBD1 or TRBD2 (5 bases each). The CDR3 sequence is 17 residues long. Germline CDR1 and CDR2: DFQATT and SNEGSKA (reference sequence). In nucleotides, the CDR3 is TGCAGAGCTAGAGATGGGGTTGTAGCCGGGGCCGCAGATGCGCAGTATTTT. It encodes CRARDGVVAGAADAQYF.

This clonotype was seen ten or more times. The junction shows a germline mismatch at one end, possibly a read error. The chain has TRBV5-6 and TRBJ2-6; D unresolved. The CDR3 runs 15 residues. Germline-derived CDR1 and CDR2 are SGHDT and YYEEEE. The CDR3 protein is CASSLALSGANVLTF. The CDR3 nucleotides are TGTGCCAGCAGTTTGGCGTTGTCTGGGGCCAACGTCCTGACTTTC.

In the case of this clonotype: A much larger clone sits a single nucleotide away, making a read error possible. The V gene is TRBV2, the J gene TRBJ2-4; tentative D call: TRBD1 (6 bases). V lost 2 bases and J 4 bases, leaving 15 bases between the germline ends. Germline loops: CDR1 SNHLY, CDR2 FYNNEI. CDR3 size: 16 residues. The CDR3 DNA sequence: TGTGCCAGCAGTGAAAGGTTTCAGGGGCTAAAAAACATTCAGTACTTC. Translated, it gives CASSERFQGLKNIQYF.

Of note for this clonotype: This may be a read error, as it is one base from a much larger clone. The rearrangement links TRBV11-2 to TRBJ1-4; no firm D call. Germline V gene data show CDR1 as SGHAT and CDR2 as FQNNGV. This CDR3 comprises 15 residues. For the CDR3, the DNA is TGTGCCAGCAGCCCACTCAGGAATACGGATGAAGAACTGTTTTTT. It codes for CASSPLRNTDEELFF. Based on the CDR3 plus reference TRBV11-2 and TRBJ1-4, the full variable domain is EAGVAQSPRYKIIEKRQSVAFWCNPISGHATLYWYQQILGQGPKLLIQFQNNGVVDDSQLPKDRFSAERLKGVDSTLKIQPAKLEDSAVYLCASSPLRNTDEELFFGSGTQLSVL.

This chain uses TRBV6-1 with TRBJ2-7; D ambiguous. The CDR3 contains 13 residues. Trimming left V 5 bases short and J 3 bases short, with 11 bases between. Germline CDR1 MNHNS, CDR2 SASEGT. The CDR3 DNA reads TGTGCCAGCAGTCTACTGAGCCACTACGAGCAGTACTTC. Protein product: CASSLLSHYEQYF.

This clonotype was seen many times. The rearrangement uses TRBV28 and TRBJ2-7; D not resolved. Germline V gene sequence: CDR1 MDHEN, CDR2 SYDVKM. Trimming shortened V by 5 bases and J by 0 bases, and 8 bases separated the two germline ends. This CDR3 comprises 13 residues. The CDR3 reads CASSPVDSYEQYF. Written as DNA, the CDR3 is TGTGCCAGCAGTCCAGTAGACTCCTACGAGCAGTACTTC.

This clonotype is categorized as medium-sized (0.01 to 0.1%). The CDR3 protein is CASSVLSGEYTDTQYF. The CDR3 DNA reads TGTGCCAGCAGCGTCTTATCGGGGGAGTATACAGATACGCAGTATTTT. The chain recombines TRBV7-2 with TRBJ2-3; the D gene is possibly TRBD2 (6 bases). The germline V gene encodes CDR1 SGHTA and CDR2 FQGNSA. The CDR3 has 16 amino acids. Trimming shortened V by 5 bases and J by 3 bases, and 18 bases separated the two germline ends. Using reference TRBV7-2 and TRBJ2-3 for the parts outside the CDR3, the full variable domain is GAGVSQSPSNKVTEKGKDVELRCDPISGHTALYWYRQSLGQGLEFLIYFQGNSAPDKSGLPSDRFSAERTGGSVSTLTIQRTQQEDSAVYLCASSVLSGEYTDTQYFGPGTRLTVL.

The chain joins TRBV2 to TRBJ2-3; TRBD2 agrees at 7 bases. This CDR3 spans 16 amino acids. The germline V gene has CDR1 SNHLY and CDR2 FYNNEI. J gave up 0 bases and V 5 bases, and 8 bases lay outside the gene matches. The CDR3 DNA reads TGTGCCAGCAGTTCCTTACTAGCGACTAGCACAGATACGCAGTATTTT. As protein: CASSSLLATSTDTQYF.

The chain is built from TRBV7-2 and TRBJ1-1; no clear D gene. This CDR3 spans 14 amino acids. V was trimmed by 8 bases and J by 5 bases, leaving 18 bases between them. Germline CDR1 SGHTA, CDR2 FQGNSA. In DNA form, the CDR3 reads TGTGCCAGCGGCCCTTACGGCAGAGGAACTGAAGCTTTCTTT. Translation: CASGPYGRGTEAFF.

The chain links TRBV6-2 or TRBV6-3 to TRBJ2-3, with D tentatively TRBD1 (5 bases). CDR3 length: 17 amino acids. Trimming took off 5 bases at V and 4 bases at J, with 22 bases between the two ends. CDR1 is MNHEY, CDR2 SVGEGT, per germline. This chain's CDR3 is CASSQIIVGLFADTQYF. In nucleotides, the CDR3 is TGTGCCAGCAGTCAGATTATTGTGGGGCTGTTCGCAGATACGCAGTATTTT.

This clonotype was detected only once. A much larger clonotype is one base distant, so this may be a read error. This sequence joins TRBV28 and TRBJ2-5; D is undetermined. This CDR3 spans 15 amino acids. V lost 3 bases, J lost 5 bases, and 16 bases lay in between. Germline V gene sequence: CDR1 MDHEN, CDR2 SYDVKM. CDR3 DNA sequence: TGTGCCAGCAGTTTGCACATGTCTAAAGGGGAGACCCAGTACTTC. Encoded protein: CASSLHMSKGETQYF.

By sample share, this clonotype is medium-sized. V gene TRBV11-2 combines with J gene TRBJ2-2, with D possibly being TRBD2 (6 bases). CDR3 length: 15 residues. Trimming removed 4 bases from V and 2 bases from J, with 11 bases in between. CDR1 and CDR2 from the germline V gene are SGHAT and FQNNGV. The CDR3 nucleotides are TGTGCCAGCAGCTCATGGACTATAAACACCGGGGAGCTGTTTTTT. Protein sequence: CASSSWTINTGELFF. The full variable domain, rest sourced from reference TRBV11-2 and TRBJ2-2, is EAGVAQSPRYKIIEKRQSVAFWCNPISGHATLYWYQQILGQGPKLLIQFQNNGVVDDSQLPKDRFSAERLKGVDSTLKIQPAKLEDSAVYLCASSSWTINTGELFFGEGSRLTVL.

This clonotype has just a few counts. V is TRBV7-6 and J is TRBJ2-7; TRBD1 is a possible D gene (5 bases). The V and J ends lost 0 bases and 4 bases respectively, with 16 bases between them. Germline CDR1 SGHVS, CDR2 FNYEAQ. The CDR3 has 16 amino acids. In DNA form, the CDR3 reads TGTGCCAGCAGCTTAGCAGGTTTCGGACACCTTTACGAGCAGTACTTC. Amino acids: CASSLAGFGHLYEQYF.

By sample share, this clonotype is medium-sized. In DNA form, the CDR3 reads TGTGCCAGCAGCTTAGATGTCACAGATACGCAGTATTTT. Encoded protein: CASSLDVTDTQYF. The V and J genes are TRBV7-6 and TRBJ2-3; D is undetermined. This CDR3 spans 13 amino acids. Germline CDR1 SGHVS, CDR2 FNYEAQ. The V end was cut by 1 base, the J end by 2 bases, with 4 bases between.

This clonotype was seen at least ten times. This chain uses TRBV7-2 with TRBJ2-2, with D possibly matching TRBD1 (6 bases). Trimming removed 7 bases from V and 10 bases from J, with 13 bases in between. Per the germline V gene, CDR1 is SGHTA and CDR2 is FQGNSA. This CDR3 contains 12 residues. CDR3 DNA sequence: TGTGCCAGCACCCAGGACAGAGAGGAGCTGTTTTTT. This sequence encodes CASTQDREELFF.

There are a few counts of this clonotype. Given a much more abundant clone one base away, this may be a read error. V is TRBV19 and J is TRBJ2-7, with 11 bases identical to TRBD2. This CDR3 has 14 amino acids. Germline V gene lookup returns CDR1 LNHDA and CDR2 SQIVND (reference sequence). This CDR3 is CAGSSGLADYEQYF. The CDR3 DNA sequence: TGTGCCGGTAGTTCGGGACTAGCGGACTACGAGCAGTACTTC.

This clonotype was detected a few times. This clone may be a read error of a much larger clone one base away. The CDR3 region has the DNA TGTGCCAGCAGCCTCCGAAATTACAGTGAGCAGTTCTTC. Residues: CASSLRNYSEQFF. The chain employs TRBV7-2 and TRBJ2-1; D gene unclear. The CDR3 has 13 amino acids. Germline loops: CDR1 SGHTA, CDR2 FQGNSA.

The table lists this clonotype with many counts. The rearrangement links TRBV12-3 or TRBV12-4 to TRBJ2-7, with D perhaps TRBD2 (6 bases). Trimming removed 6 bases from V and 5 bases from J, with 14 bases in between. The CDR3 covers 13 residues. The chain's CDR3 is CASSQLGGDEQYF. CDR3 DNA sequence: TGTGCCAGCAGCCAACTGGGAGGAGACGAGCAGTACTTC.

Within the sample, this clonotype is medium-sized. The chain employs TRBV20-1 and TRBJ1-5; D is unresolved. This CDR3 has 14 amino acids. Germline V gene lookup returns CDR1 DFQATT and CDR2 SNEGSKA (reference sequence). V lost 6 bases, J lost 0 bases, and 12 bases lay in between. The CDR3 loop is CSAPGPFSNQPQHF. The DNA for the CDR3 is TGCAGTGCCCCAGGACCGTTTAGCAATCAGCCCCAGCATTTT.

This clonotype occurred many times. As DNA, the CDR3 is TGTGCCATCAGTGAGACGGGCCCGGCGGGAGAGCAGTACTTC. This encodes CAISETGPAGEQYF. The chain uses TRBV10-3 and TRBJ2-7; possible D gene TRBD2, 6 bases. V was pared by 2 bases and J by 7 bases, with 15 bases between. CDR1 and CDR2 from the germline V gene are ENHRY and SYGVKD. The CDR3 sequence is 14 residues long.

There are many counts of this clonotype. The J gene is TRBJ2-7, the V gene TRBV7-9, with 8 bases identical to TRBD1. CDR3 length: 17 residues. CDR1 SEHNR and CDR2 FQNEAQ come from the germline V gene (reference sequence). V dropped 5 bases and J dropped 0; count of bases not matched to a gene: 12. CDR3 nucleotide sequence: TGTGCCAGCAGCGGAGTTGGCCGGGACAGGATCTCCTACGAGCAGTACTTC. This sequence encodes CASSGVGRDRISYEQYF.

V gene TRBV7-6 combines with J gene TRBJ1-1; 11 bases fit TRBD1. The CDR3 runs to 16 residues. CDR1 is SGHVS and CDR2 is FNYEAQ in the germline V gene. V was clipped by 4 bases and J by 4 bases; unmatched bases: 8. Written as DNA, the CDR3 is TGTGCCAGCAGCTCCGGACAGGGGGCGTTGGGCACTGAAGCTTTCTTT. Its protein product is CASSSGQGALGTEAFF.

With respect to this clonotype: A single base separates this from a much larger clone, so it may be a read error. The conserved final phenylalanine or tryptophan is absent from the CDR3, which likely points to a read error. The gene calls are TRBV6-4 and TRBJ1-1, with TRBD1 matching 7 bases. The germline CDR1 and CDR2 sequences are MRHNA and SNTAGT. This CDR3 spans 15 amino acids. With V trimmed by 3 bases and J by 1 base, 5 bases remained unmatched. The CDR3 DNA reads TGTGCCAGCAGTGAGAAGACAGGGACGAACACTGAAGCTTTCTCT. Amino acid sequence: CASSEKTGTNTEAFS.

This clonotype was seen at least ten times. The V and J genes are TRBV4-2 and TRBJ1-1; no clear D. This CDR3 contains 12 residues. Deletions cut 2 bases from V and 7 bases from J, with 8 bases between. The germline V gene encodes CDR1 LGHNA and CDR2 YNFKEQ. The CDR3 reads CASSQKPIEAFF. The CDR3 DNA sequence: TGTGCCAGCAGCCAAAAGCCTATTGAAGCTTTCTTT.

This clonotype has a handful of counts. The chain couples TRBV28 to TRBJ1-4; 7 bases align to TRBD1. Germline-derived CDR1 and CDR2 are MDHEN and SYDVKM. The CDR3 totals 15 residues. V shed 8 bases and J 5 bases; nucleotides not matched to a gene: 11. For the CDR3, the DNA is TGTGCCAGCGGAAGCCCCGGGACAGAAAATGAAAAACTGTTTTTT. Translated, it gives CASGSPGTENEKLFF.